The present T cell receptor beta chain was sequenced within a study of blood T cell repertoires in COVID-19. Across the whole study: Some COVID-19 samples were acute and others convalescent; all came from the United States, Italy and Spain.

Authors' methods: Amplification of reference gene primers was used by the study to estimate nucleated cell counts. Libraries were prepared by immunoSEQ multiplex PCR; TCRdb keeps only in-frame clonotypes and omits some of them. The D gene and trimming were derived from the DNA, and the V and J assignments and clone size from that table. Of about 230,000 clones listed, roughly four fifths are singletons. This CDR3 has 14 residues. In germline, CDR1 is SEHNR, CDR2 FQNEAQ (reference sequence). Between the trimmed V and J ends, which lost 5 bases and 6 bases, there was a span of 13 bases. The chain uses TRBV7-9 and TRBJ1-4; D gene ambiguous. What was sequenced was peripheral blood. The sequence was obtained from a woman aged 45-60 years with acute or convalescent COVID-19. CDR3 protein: CASSHVGTHEKLFF. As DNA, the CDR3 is TGTGCCAGCAGCCACGTGGGCACCCATGAAAAACTGTTTTTT.